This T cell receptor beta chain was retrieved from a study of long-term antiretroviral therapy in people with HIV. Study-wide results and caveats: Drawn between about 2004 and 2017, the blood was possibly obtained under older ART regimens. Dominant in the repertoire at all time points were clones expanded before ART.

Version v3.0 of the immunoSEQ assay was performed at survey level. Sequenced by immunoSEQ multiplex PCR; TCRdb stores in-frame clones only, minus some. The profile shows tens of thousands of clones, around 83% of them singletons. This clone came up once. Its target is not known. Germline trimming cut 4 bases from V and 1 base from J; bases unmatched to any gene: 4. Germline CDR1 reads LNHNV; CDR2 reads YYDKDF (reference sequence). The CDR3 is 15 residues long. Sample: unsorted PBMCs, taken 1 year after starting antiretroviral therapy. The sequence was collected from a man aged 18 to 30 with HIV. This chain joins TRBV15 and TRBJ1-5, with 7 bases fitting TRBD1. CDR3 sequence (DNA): TGTGCCACCAGCACAGGGGGGTCGAGCAATCAGCCCCAGCATTTT. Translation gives CATSTGGSSNQPQHF.